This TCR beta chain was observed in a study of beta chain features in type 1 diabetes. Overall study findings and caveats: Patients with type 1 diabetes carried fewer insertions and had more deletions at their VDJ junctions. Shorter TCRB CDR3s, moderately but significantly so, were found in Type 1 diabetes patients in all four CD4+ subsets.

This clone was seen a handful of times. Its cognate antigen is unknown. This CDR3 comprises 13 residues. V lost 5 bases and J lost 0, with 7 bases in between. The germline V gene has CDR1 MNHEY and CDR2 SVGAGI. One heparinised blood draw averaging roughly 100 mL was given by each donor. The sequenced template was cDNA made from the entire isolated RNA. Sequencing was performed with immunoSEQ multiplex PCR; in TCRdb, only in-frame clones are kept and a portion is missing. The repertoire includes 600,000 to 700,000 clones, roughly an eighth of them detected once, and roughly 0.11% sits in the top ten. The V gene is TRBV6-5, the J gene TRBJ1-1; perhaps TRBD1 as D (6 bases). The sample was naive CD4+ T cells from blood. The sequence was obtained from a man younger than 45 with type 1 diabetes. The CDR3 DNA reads TGTGCCAGCAGTGGACAGCTGAACACTGAAGCTTTCTTT. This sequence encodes CASSGQLNTEAFF.